One and the same sample provided the 30 T cell receptor beta chains below, sequenced in a study of blood T cell repertoires in COVID-19. Clones were sequenced by immunoSEQ multiplex PCR, and TCRdb holds only the in-frame ones, with some missing. The sample lists some 95,000 clones; over 70% were seen once. Source material: peripheral blood. These receptors were collected from a man in his 70s with acute or convalescent COVID-19.

V and J are TRBV5-1 and TRBJ2-3; TRBD2 aligns across 8 bases. V lost 1 base and J lost 5; bases outside the gene matches: 6. The CDR3 is 15 amino acids. Germline CDR1 reads SGHRS; CDR2 reads YFSETQ. CDR3 DNA sequence: TGCGCCAGCAGCTTGACAAGCGGGAGTAAAGATACGCAGTATTTT. It codes for CASSLTSGSKDTQYF.

The V gene is TRBV19, the J gene TRBJ2-7; D is perhaps TRBD2 (6 bases). This CDR3 contains 15 residues. V was clipped by 8 bases and J by 0 bases, with 17 bases between them. Germline assignment: CDR1 LNHDA and CDR2 SQIVND (reference sequence). The CDR3 protein is CASGASGLSSYEQYF. In nucleotides, the CDR3 is TGTGCCAGTGGGGCGAGCGGGCTCAGCTCCTACGAGCAGTACTTC.

In its sample, this clone was seen a few times. V gene TRBV7-2 combines with J gene TRBJ1-2; TRBD1 might be the D (5 bases). This CDR3 is 14 amino acids long. Looked up from germline, CDR1 is SGHTA and CDR2 is FQGNSA. Deletions cut 3 bases from V and 4 bases from J, with 12 bases between. The CDR3 loop reads CASSFGGDLYGYTF. CDR3 bases: TGTGCCAGCAGCTTTGGAGGGGATCTCTATGGCTACACCTTC. Filled out from reference TRBV7-2 and TRBJ1-2, the complete variable domain reads GAGVSQSPSNKVTEKGKDVELRCDPISGHTALYWYRQSLGQGLEFLIYFQGNSAPDKSGLPSDRFSAERTGGSVSTLTIQRTQQEDSAVYLCASSFGGDLYGYTFGSGTRLTVV.

The rearrangement joins TRBV2 to TRBJ2-5; 7 bases line up with TRBD2. V dropped 7 bases and J dropped 5; count of bases not matched to a gene: 10. This CDR3 region has 14 residues. CDR1 SNHLY and CDR2 FYNNEI come from the germline V gene. CDR3 region: CASIGKTSSETQYF. CDR3 coding DNA: TGTGCCAGCATTGGGAAGACTAGCTCCGAGACCCAGTACTTC.

V gene TRBV2 combines with J gene TRBJ1-5; D is uncertain. The length of the CDR3 is 13 residues. CDR1 is SNHLY and CDR2 is FYNNEI in the germline V gene. Trimming removed 2 bases at V and 2 bases at J, with 4 bases between. CDR3 in DNA: TGTGCCAGCAGTGAACGGGGCAATCAGCCCCAGCATTTT. Protein: CASSERGNQPQHF.

A single count supports this clone. This chain joins TRBV10-3 and TRBJ2-2; no reliable D call. Trimming removed 3 bases from V and 2 bases from J, with 13 bases in between. This CDR3 is 16 amino acids long. The germline gives CDR1 ENHRY, CDR2 SYGVKD. In nucleotides, the CDR3 is TGTGCCATCAGTGATCGATCGAGTTTCAACACCGGGGAGCTGTTTTTT. This sequence encodes CAISDRSSFNTGELFF.

This clone was seen a single time. CDR3 residues: CASSPPSQGTQYF. For the CDR3, the DNA is TGTGCCAGCTCACCCCCCAGCCAGGGTACGCAGTATTTT. The chain couples TRBV18 to TRBJ2-3; TRBD1 is a possible D gene (5 bases). V shed 3 bases and J shed 8 bases, with 12 bases lying between them. The germline V gene has CDR1 KGHSH and CDR2 LQKENI. CDR3 length: 13 amino acids.

The V and J genes are TRBV18 and TRBJ1-3; D possibly corresponds to TRBD1 (5 bases). CDR1 and CDR2 (germline): KGHSH, LQKENI. V shed 3 bases and J shed 0 bases, with 9 bases lying between them. CDR3 length: 15 residues. CDR3 nucleotide sequence: TGTGCCAGCTCACCTGACAGACTCTCTGGAAACACCATATATTTT. Translation gives CASSPDRLSGNTIYF.

The V gene is TRBV12-3 or TRBV12-4, the J gene TRBJ2-5; D uncertain. Trimming took 5 bases from V and 2 from J, leaving 3 bases between them. The CDR3 is made up of 11 amino acids. CDR3: CASSTQETQYF. As DNA, the CDR3 is TGTGCCAGCAGTACACAAGAGACCCAGTACTTC.

The chain combines TRBV10-3 with TRBJ2-7; 10 nucleotides line up with TRBD1. The CDR3 length is 14 residues. Germline assignment: CDR1 ENHRY and CDR2 SYGVKD. V was pared by 11 bases and J by 6 bases, with 13 bases of the junction left unmatched. Written as DNA, the CDR3 is TGTGCCGTGGGACCGGGACAGGGGTCCGGCGAGCAGTACTTC. Its protein is CAVGPGQGSGEQYF.

The chain links TRBV7-2 to TRBJ2-1; a weak D match, TRBD1 (8 bases). This CDR3 is built from 16 residues. The germline gives CDR1 SGHTA, CDR2 FQGNSA. The germline V and J ends were trimmed by 3 bases and 7 bases, with 19 bases remaining between them. Here the CDR3 reads CASSLGGTGNWNEQFF. The CDR3 nucleotides are TGTGCCAGCAGCTTGGGGGGGACAGGAAATTGGAATGAGCAGTTCTTC.

The chain links TRBV29-1 to TRBJ2-7; a possible D gene is TRBD1 (6 bases). The CDR3 spans 11 residues. Trimming left V 6 bases short and J 3 bases short, with 9 bases between. Germline CDR1 reads SQVTM; CDR2 reads ANQGSEA. The DNA for the CDR3 is TGCAGCGTCACACAGGGCTACGAGCAGTACTTC. It codes for CSVTQGYEQYF.

The chain carries TRBV5-1 and TRBJ2-7, with TRBD2 matching 7 bases. The CDR3 has 16 amino acids. J lost 2 bases, V lost 0 bases, and 8 bases had no gene match. Germline loops: CDR1 SGHRS, CDR2 YFSETQ. CDR3 nucleotide sequence: TGCGCCAGCAGCTTGGACTCCTCTAGCGGTGCCTACGAGCAGTACTTC. This gives the protein CASSLDSSSGAYEQYF.

The chain joins TRBV20-1 to TRBJ2-7; 9 bases are shared with TRBD1. The CDR3 sequence is 14 residues long. The J segment lost 10 bases and the V segment lost 3 bases, leaving 13 bases of the junction unmatched. The germline CDR1 and CDR2 sequences are DFQATT and SNEGSKA (reference sequence). The CDR3 loop reads CSASAGQGITSQYF. CDR3 sequence (DNA): TGCAGTGCTAGTGCGGGACAGGGAATTACGAGCCAGTACTTC.

CDR3 residues: CASSFGTFNSPLHF. CDR3 DNA sequence: TGTGCCAGCAGTTTCGGGACTTTTAATTCACCCCTCCACTTT. The chain joins TRBV28 to TRBJ1-6; possibly TRBD1 for D (5 bases). The CDR3 is 14 amino acids. The germline V gene has CDR1 MDHEN and CDR2 SYDVKM. V was trimmed by 3 bases and J by 6 bases, leaving 9 bases between them.

The chain has TRBV5-6 and TRBJ2-5, with TRBD1 matching 9 bases. This CDR3 comprises 15 residues. From germline, CDR1 is SGHDT and CDR2 YYEEEE. V lost 3 bases to trimming and J lost 3 bases; unmatched junction nucleotides: 6. The CDR3 is CASSWRDRAEETQYF. The CDR3 DNA follows: TGTGCCAGCAGCTGGAGGGACAGGGCGGAAGAGACCCAGTACTTC.

The genes are TRBV9 and TRBJ2-7, with 11 positions matching TRBD2. Germline values: CDR1 SGDLS, CDR2 YYNGEE. J was trimmed by 3 bases and V by 1 base; bases with no gene match: 3. This CDR3 region has 15 residues. CDR3 in amino acids: CASSVSGTSGYEQYF. The CDR3 nucleotides are TGTGCCAGCAGCGTATCCGGGACTAGCGGCTACGAGCAGTACTTC.

V usage is TRBV28 and J usage is TRBJ1-2, with no clear D. This CDR3 is 16 amino acids long. Trimming shortened V by 6 bases and J by 0 bases, and 17 bases separated the two germline ends. Germline CDR1 is MDHEN and CDR2 is SYDVKM. CDR3 in DNA: TGTGCCAGCAGCATTTGGAGCGGGAAACCTAACTATGGCTACACCTTC. It codes for CASSIWSGKPNYGYTF.

CDR3 coding DNA: TGTGCCAGCAGTTCCCGGGGCTACACCTTC. Protein product: CASSSRGYTF. This chain connects TRBV6-6 to TRBJ1-2; D unclear. V lost 4 bases and J 8 bases, leaving 5 bases between the germline ends. Germline V gene lookup returns CDR1 MNHNY and CDR2 SVGAGI (reference sequence). The CDR3 consists of 10 residues.

The chain has TRBV2 and TRBJ2-1, with 14 bases that match TRBD2. V was clipped by 6 bases and J by 2 bases; unmatched bases: 6. The CDR3 is 17 residues long. Germline values: CDR1 SNHLY, CDR2 FYNNEI. CDR3 nucleotide sequence: TGTGCCAGCAGGGGACTAGCGGGAGCCCGCCCCTACAATGAGCAGTTCTTC. Protein sequence: CASRGLAGARPYNEQFF.

This clone was seen a single time. The rearrangement joins TRBV7-6 to TRBJ2-3; D is perhaps TRBD2 (6 bases). The germline gives CDR1 SGHVS, CDR2 FNYEAQ. The CDR3 covers 17 residues. V gave up 3 bases and J gave up 0 bases, with 16 bases separating them. Here the CDR3 reads CASSFVGTGLSTDTQYF. CDR3 nucleotides: TGTGCCAGCAGCTTTGTTGGTACGGGACTCAGCACAGATACGCAGTATTTT.

V gene TRBV9 combines with J gene TRBJ2-1; D is perhaps TRBD2 (6 bases). Germline values: CDR1 SGDLS, CDR2 YYNGEE. The CDR3 totals 16 residues. V shed 1 base and J shed 7 bases, with 18 bases lying between them. The CDR3 reads CASSVLWGGLGNEQFF. For the CDR3, the DNA is TGTGCCAGCAGCGTACTTTGGGGAGGATTGGGGAATGAGCAGTTCTTC.

The J gene is TRBJ1-1, the V gene TRBV27; the D gene is possibly TRBD1 (6 bases). The length of the CDR3 is 15 residues. V shed 6 bases and J shed 3 bases, with 17 bases lying between them. Germline values: CDR1 MNHEY, CDR2 SMNVEV (reference sequence). CDR3 coding DNA: TGTGCCAGCAGCACAGGGTGGGGGGGAGACACTGAAGCTTTCTTT. This translates into CASSTGWGGDTEAFF.

The chain employs TRBV19 and TRBJ2-7; the match to TRBD1 covers 10 bases. From germline, CDR1 is LNHDA and CDR2 SQIVND (reference sequence). This CDR3 has 18 amino acids. Unmatched junction bases numbered 16, after V lost 3 bases and J lost 5 bases. The CDR3: CASSIARGRGQGNNEQYF. The CDR3 DNA follows: TGTGCCAGTAGTATTGCAAGAGGGAGGGGACAGGGGAACAACGAGCAGTACTTC.

The chain links TRBV28 to TRBJ2-7; D gene unclear. The germline V gene encodes CDR1 MDHEN and CDR2 SYDVKM. This CDR3 region has 13 residues. The ends were cut back, 2 bases at V and 1 base at J, with 6 bases in the middle. CDR3 region: CASSLGPSYEQYF. Written as DNA, the CDR3 is TGTGCCAGCAGTTTAGGGCCGTCCTACGAGCAGTACTTC.

This clone has just a few counts. The genes are TRBV19 and TRBJ1-2; TRBD1 matches at 7 bases. Germline CDR1 reads LNHDA; CDR2 reads SQIVND (reference sequence). After removal of 5 bases from V and 2 bases from J, the junction contained 8 bases not matched to a gene. The CDR3 is made up of 15 amino acids. The CDR3 nucleotides read TGTGCCAGTAGTGTCCCCCGGACAGGCAACTATGGCTACACCTTC. Translation gives CASSVPRTGNYGYTF.

This rearrangement joins TRBV27 to TRBJ1-5, with a tentative D call TRBD1 (6 bases). Trimming left V 2 bases short and J 3 bases short, with 8 bases between. This CDR3 contains 14 residues. Germline CDR1 reads MNHEY; CDR2 reads SMNVEV (reference sequence). The CDR3 DNA reads TGTGCCAGCAGTTTAGGACAGAACAATCAGCCCCAGCATTTT. It codes for CASSLGQNNQPQHF.

V gene TRBV7-2 combines with J gene TRBJ1-5; no clear D. The length of the CDR3 is 15 residues. Germline lookup yields CDR1 SGHTA and CDR2 FQGNSA. V gave up 6 bases and J gave up 4 bases, with 16 bases separating them. The CDR3 DNA reads TGTGCCAGCAGTCCCACCGCAGGAGGGAATCAGCCCCAGCATTTT. Protein product: CASSPTAGGNQPQHF.

This clone was recorded a few times. The chain employs TRBV19 and TRBJ1-5, with a weak D call TRBD1 (6 bases). Trimming removed 7 bases from V and 4 bases from J, with 11 bases in between. In germline, CDR1 is LNHDA, CDR2 SQIVND (reference sequence). The CDR3 runs to 13 residues. The DNA for the CDR3 is TGTGCCAGTACCGGACAGCTGAATCAGCCCCAGCATTTT. Its translation: CASTGQLNQPQHF.

This clone was counted at least ten times. The CDR3 here is CASRGTDPNTGELFF. CDR3 bases: TGTGCCAGCAGAGGGACAGACCCTAACACCGGGGAGCTGTTTTTT. The chain uses TRBV2 and TRBJ2-2; 7 positions agree with TRBD1. Germline V CDR1 and CDR2: SNHLY, FYNNEI. The V gene end was trimmed by 6 bases and the J gene end by 2 bases; junction bases not matched to a gene: 6. This CDR3 has 15 residues.